This TCR beta chain was sequenced for a study of blood T cell repertoires in COVID-19. The table came from immunoSEQ multiplex PCR; TCRdb's copy has only in-frame clones and leaves some out. Of roughly 350,000 clones in the sample, approximately 81% were seen once. This clone was observed once. This CDR3 has 15 amino acids. Unmatched junction bases numbered 8, after V lost 3 bases and J lost 5 bases. Germline-derived CDR1 and CDR2 are MNHNS and SASEGT. The chain employs TRBV6-1 and TRBJ2-5; 8 bases fit TRBD1. The TCR sequence derives from a woman aged 18-29 years with acute or convalescent COVID-19. The specimen was peripheral blood. This chain's CDR3 is CASSDLDREYETQYF. CDR3 in DNA: TGTGCCAGCAGTGACCTGGACAGGGAGTACGAGACCCAGTACTTC.